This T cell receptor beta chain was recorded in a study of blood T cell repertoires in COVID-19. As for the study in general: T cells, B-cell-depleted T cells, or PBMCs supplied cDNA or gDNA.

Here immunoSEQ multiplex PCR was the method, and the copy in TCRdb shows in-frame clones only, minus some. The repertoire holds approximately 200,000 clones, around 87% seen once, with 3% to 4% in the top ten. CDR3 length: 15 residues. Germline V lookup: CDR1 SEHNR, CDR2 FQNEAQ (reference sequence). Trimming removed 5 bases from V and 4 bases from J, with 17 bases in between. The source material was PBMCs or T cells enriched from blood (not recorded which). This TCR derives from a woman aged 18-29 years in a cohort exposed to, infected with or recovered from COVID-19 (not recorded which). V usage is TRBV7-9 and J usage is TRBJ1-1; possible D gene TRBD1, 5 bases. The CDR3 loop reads CASSPTSGAGTEAFF. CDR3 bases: TGTGCCAGCAGCCCTACGTCTGGGGCTGGCACTGAAGCTTTCTTT.